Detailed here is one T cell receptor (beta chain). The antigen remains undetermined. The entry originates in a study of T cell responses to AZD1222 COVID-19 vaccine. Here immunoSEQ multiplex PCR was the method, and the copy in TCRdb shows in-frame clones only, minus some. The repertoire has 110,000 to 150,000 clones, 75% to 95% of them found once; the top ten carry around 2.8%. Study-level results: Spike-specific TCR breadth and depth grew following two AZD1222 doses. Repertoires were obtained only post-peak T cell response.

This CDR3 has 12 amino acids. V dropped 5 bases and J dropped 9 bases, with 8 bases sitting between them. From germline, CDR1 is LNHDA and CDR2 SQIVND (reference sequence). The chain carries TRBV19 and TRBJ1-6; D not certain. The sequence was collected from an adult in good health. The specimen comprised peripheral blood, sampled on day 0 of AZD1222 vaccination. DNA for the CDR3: TGTGCCAGTAGTCCCTCCAGTTCACCCCTCCACTTT. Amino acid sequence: CASSPSSSPLHF. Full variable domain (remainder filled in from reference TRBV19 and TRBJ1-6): DGGITQSPKYLFRKEGQNVTLSCEQNLNHDAMYWYRQDPGQGLRLIYYSQIVNDFQKGDIAEGYSVSREKKESFPLTVTSAQKNPTAFYLCASSPSSSPLHFGNGTRLTVT.